The 3 T cell receptor beta chains in this list originate from one sample, sequenced in a study of somatic mutations in cytotoxic T cells in rheumatoid arthritis. Sequencing used immunoSEQ multiplex PCR; TCRdb keeps in-frame clones, though not all of them. The table has some 30,000 clones, around nine tenths seen once; the top ten hold around 9%. The sample comprised CD8+ T cells sorted from blood. Every receptor here comes from an adult with rheumatoid arthritis.

This chain uses TRBV7-9 with TRBJ2-5, with TRBD1 identical over 7 bases. Germline V CDR1 and CDR2: SEHNR, FQNEAQ (reference sequence). The CDR3 consists of 14 residues. The V segment lost 1 base and the J segment 2 bases; nucleotides outside the gene matches: 1. The CDR3 here is CASSLGQGQETQYF. CDR3 DNA: TGTGCCAGCAGCTTAGGACAGGGACAAGAGACCCAGTACTTC.

CDR3 residues: CASSAGTSGLQETQYF. The CDR3 DNA reads as TGTGCCAGCAGCGCCGGGACTAGCGGGCTCCAAGAGACCCAGTACTTC. The rearrangement uses TRBV9 and TRBJ2-5, with TRBD2 identical over 12 bases. The germline CDR1 and CDR2 sequences are SGDLS and YYNGEE. After removal of 3 bases from V and 1 base from J, the junction contained 4 bases not matched to a gene. The CDR3 spans 16 residues.

This sequence joins TRBV28 and TRBJ2-4; D may be TRBD2 (6 bases). CDR1 MDHEN and CDR2 SYDVKM come from the germline V gene. Trimming took 3 bases from V and 7 from J, leaving 25 bases between them. This CDR3 comprises 18 residues. For the CDR3, the DNA is TGTGCCAGCAGTTTGGTCTGGGGGGAACTAGGGATAGTTAACATTCAGTACTTC. Protein product: CASSLVWGELGIVNIQYF.